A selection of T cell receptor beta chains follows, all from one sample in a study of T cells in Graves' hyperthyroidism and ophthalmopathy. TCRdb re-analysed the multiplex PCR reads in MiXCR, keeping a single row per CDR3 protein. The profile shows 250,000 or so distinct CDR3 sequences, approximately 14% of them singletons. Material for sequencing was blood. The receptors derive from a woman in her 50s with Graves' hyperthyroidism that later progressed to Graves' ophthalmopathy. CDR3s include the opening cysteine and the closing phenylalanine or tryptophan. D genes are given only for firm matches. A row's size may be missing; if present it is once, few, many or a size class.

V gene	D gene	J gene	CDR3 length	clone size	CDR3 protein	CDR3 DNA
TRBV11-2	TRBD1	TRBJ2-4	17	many	CASSPGTGPFGKNIQYF	TGTGCCAGCAGCCCCGGGACAGGGCCTTTTGGCAAAAACATTCAGTACTTC
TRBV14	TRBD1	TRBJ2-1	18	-	CASSQDPPGQLTYNEQFF	TGTGCCAGCAGCCAAGATCCACCGGGACAGCTCACCTACAATGAGCAGTTCTTC
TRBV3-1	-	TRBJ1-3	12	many	CASSLIRSTIYF	TGTGCCAGCAGCTTGATTCGAAGCACCATATATTTT
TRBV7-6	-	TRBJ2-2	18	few	CASSFSSGTPKNTGELFF	TGTGCCAGCAGCTTCTCCTCCGGGACACCTAAAAACACCGGGGAGCTGTTTTTT
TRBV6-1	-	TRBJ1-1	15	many	CASSEPGRGNTEAFF	TGTGCCAGCAGTGAACCGGGGAGGGGGAACACTGAAGCTTTCTTT
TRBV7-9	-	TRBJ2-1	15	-	CASSSEGQFYNEQFF	TGTGCCAGCAGCTCTGAGGGACAATTCTACAATGAGCAGTTCTTC
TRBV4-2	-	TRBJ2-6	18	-	CASSQEVRTSSGANVLTF	TGTGCCAGCAGCCAAGAAGTCAGAACTAGTTCTGGGGCCAACGTCCTGACTTTC
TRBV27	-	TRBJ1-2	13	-	CASSSPTFYGYTF	TGTGCCAGCAGTTCCCCGACATTCTATGGCTACACCTTC
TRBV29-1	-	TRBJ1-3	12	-	CSVGETGNTIYF	TGCAGCGTTGGCGAAACTGGAAACACCATATATTTT
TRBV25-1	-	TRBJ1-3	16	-	CASSPRTVLSGNTIYF	TGTGCCAGCAGTCCTCGGACAGTCCTCTCTGGAAACACCATATATTTT
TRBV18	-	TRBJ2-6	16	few	CASSQFTGTGANVLTF	TGTGCCAGCTCACAATTCACAGGGACCGGGGCCAACGTCCTGACTTTC
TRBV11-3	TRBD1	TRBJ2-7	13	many	CASSHGQDYEQYF	TGTGCCAGCAGCCACGGACAGGACTACGAGCAGTACTTC
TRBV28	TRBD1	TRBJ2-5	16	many	CASSSTGERGQETQYF	TGTGCCAGCAGTTCAACAGGGGAAAGGGGACAAGAGACCCAGTACTTC
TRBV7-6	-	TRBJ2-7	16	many	CASSLAAGESLHEQYF	TGTGCCAGCAGCTTAGCGGCCGGGGAATCATTACACGAGCAGTACTTC
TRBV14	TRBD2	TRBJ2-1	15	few	CASSQALAGGGEQFF	TGTGCCAGCAGCCAAGCCCTAGCGGGAGGCGGAGAGCAGTTCTTC
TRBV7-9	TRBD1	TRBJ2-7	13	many	CASAYRGPYEQYF	TGTGCCAGCGCCTACAGGGGGCCCTACGAGCAGTACTTC
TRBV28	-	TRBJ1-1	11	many	CASRRGGTAFF	TGTGCCAGCAGGAGGGGTGGCACGGCTTTCTTT
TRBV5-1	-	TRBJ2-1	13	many	CASSLDSYNEQFF	TGCGCCAGCAGCTTGGATTCGTACAATGAGCAGTTCTTC
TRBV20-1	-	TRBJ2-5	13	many	CSAPYGQIETQYF	TGCAGTGCTCCCTATGGTCAGATAGAGACCCAGTACTTC
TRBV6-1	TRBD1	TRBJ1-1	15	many	CASSRDRGTNPEAFF	TGTGCCAGCAGTAGGGACAGGGGCACTAATCCTGAAGCTTTCTTT
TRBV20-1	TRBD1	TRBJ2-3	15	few	CSGSGQVISTDTQYF	TGCAGTGGGTCGGGACAGGTGATTAGCACAGATACGCAGTATTTT
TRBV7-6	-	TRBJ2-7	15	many	CASSLSRASGSEQYF	TGTGCCAGCAGCCTCAGCCGGGCCTCCGGTAGCGAGCAGTACTTC
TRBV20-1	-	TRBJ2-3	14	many	CSASPGRVGDTQYF	TGCAGTGCTAGCCCCGGGAGAGTTGGAGATACGCAGTATTTT
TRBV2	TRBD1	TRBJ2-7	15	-	CASSESGTGGGEQYF	TGTGCCAGCAGTGAATCCGGGACAGGGGGAGGCGAGCAGTACTTC
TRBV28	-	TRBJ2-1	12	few	CASSFSMSGVHF	TGTGCCAGCAGTTTTTCTATGTCCGGGGTCCACTTC
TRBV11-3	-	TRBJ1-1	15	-	CASSSSPTEGTEAFF	TGTGCCAGCAGCTCCTCACCTACAGAGGGGACTGAAGCTTTCTTT
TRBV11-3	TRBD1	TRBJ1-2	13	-	CASSLDRFYGYTF	TGTGCCAGCAGCCTGGACAGGTTCTATGGCTACACCTTC
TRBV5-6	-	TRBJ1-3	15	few	CASSLLGVSGNTIYF	TGTGCCAGCAGCTTGTTGGGCGTCTCTGGAAACACCATATATTTT
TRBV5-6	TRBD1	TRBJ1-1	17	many	CASSWRGWDRGNTEAFF	TGTGCCAGCAGCTGGAGGGGGTGGGACAGGGGTAACACTGAAGCTTTCTTT
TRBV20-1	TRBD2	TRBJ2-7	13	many	CSAELAGEYEQYF	TGCAGTGCCGAGCTAGCGGGAGAATACGAGCAGTACTTC
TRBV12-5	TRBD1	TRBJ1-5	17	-	CASGLIDRVGSNQPQHF	TGTGCTAGTGGTTTGATTGACAGGGTGGGAAGCAATCAGCCCCAGCATTTT
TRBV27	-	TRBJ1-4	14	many	CASSLVGANEKLFF	TGTGCCAGCAGTTTGGTGGGGGCTAATGAAAAACTGTTTTTT
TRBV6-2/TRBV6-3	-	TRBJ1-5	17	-	CASSHDRDNYSNQPQHF	TGTGCCAGCAGTCATGACCGGGACAACTATAGCAATCAGCCCCAGCATTTT
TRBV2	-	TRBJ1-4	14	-	CVSKETRGDEKLFF	TGTGTCAGCAAAGAGACCCGGGGTGATGAAAAACTGTTTTTT
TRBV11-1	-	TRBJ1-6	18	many	CASRDSLDGGLYNSPLHF	TGTGCCAGCAGAGACAGCCTGGACGGTGGACTCTATAATTCACCCCTCCACTTT
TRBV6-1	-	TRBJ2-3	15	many	CASSKRLQSTDTQYF	TGTGCCAGCAGCAAGAGACTCCAAAGCACAGATACGCAGTATTTT
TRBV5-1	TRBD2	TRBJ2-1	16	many	CASTQGSSGSDNEQFF	TGCGCCAGCACCCAGGGGTCTAGCGGGAGTGACAATGAGCAGTTCTTC
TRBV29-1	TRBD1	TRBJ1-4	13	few	CSGTGAFNEKLFF	TGCAGCGGGACAGGGGCATTTAATGAAAAACTGTTTTTT
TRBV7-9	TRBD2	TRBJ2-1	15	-	CASSNREAPYNEQFF	TGTGCCAGCAGCAACCGGGAGGCCCCCTACAATGAGCAGTTCTTC
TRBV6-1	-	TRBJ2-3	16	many	CASSEVGPQPTDTQYF	TGTGCCAGCAGTGAAGTGGGACCGCAACCCACAGATACGCAGTATTTT
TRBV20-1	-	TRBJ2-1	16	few	CSARDHGGGRMNEQFF	TGCAGTGCTAGAGATCACGGGGGCGGGCGGATGAATGAGCAGTTCTTC